This is a list of T cell receptor beta chains from one sample in a study of T-cell reconstitution after alpha-beta-depleted transplantation in children. MiXCR, applied by TCRdb to the PCR reads, yields one record per CDR3 protein. This table holds about 830,000 distinct CDR3 sequences, 15% to 20% found once. The material was PBMCs, mostly from graft donor cells, obtained 360 days after TCRalphabeta/CD19-depleted stem cell transplant. These receptors all come from a male patient aged 5 to 17 who had a stem cell transplant for acute lymphoblastic leukemia, so the T cells may come from the graft donor. CDR3s include the opening cysteine and the closing phenylalanine or tryptophan. A D gene is named only where the DNA matches it firmly. Rows may omit the clone size; those that give it use once, few, many or a size class.

D: .; size: once; J: TRBJ2-6; V: TRBV9; CDR3: CASSVERGSANVLTF; DNA: TGTGCCAGCAGCGTAGAGAGGGGTTCTGCTAACGTCCTGACTTTC
D: .; size: few; J: TRBJ2-1; V: TRBV24-1; CDR3: CATSQGRLPNEQFF; DNA: TGTGCCACCAGCCAGGGTAGGTTACCCAATGAGCAGTTCTTC
D: .; size: few; J: TRBJ2-5; V: TRBV7-9; CDR3: CASSQRGDRRTYF; DNA: TGTGCCAGCAGCCAAAGGGGGGACAGACGAACCTACTTC
D: TRBD1; size: few; J: TRBJ1-1; V: TRBV5-1; CDR3: CASSLVGQPSPGAFF; DNA: TGCGCCAGCAGCTTGGTGGGACAGCCCAGCCCTGGAGCTTTCTTT
D: .; size: few; J: TRBJ1-5; V: TRBV5-1; CDR3: CASSPGGGIQPQHF; DNA: TGCGCCAGCAGCCCGGGCGGGGGAATCCAGCCCCAGCATTTT
D: .; size: few; J: TRBJ1-2; V: TRBV5-1; CDR3: CASSPTGQPNYGYTF; DNA: TGCGCCAGCAGCCCTACTGGACAGCCCAACTATGGCTACACCTTC
D: .; size: few; J: TRBJ2-7; V: TRBV7-8; CDR3: CASLPRGRVYEQYF; DNA: TGTGCCAGCCTCCCACGGGGCCGCGTATACGAGCAGTACTTC
D: TRBD1; size: .; J: TRBJ2-7; V: TRBV20-1; CDR3: CSAWGQGRSGEQYF; DNA: TGCAGTGCTTGGGGACAGGGAAGATCCGGCGAGCAGTACTTC
D: TRBD2; size: few; J: TRBJ2-1; V: TRBV7-9; CDR3: CASSLVSMTGGSYNEQFF; DNA: TGTGCCAGCAGCTTAGTTAGCATGACGGGAGGGTCCTACAATGAGCAGTTCTTC
D: .; size: many; J: TRBJ2-6; V: TRBV20-1; CDR3: CSARAGSGANVLTF; DNA: TGCAGTGCTAGAGCAGGCTCTGGGGCCAACGTCCTGACTTTC
D: .; size: .; J: TRBJ1-1; V: TRBV5-1; CDR3: CASSFGWGSNTEAFF; DNA: TGCGCCAGCAGCTTTGGGTGGGGCAGCAACACTGAAGCTTTCTTT
D: TRBD2; size: .; J: TRBJ2-1; V: TRBV7-9; CDR3: CASTPPGGSYNEQFF; DNA: TGTGCCAGCACCCCCCCCGGGGGGTCCTACAATGAGCAGTTCTTC
D: .; size: .; J: TRBJ2-3; V: TRBV3-1; CDR3: CASSQRQYTQYF; DNA: TGTGCCAGCAGCCAAAGACAATATACGCAGTATTTT
D: .; size: few; J: TRBJ2-7; V: TRBV20-1; CDR3: CCARERPDPLTDEQYF; DNA: TGCTGTGCTAGAGAACGGCCGGACCCCCTTACTGACGAGCAGTACTTC
D: .; size: few; J: TRBJ2-5; V: TRBV7-8; CDR3: CASSLARMGETQYF; DNA: TGTGCCAGCAGCTTAGCGAGGATGGGAGAGACCCAGTACTTC
D: .; size: many; J: TRBJ2-7; V: TRBV10-3; CDR3: CATNRDNSYEQYF; DNA: TGTGCCACAAATCGGGACAACTCCTACGAGCAGTACTTC
D: .; size: few; J: TRBJ2-1; V: TRBV13; CDR3: CASSLAEDGQRNEQFF; DNA: TGTGCCAGCAGCTTAGCAGAGGATGGTCAGAGGAATGAGCAGTTCTTC
D: TRBD1; size: many; J: TRBJ2-1; V: TRBV29-1; CDR3: CSVVRDRGYNEQFF; DNA: TGCAGCGTTGTTAGGGACAGGGGGTACAATGAGCAGTTCTTC